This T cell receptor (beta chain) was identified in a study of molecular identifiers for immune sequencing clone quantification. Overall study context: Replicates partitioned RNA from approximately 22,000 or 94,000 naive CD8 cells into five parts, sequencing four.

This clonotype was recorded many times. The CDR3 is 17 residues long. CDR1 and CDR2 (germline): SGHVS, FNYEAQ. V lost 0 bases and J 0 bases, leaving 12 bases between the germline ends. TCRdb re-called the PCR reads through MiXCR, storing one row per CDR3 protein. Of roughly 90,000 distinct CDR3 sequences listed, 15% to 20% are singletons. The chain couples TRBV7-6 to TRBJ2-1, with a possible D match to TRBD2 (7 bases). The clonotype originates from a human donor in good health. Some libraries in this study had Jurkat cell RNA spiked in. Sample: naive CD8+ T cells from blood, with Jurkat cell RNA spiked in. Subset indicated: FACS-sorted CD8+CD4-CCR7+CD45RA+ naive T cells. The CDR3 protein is CASSLAWGGRSYNEQFF. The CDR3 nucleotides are TGTGCCAGCAGCTTAGCGTGGGGGGGGCGCTCCTACAATGAGCAGTTCTTC.